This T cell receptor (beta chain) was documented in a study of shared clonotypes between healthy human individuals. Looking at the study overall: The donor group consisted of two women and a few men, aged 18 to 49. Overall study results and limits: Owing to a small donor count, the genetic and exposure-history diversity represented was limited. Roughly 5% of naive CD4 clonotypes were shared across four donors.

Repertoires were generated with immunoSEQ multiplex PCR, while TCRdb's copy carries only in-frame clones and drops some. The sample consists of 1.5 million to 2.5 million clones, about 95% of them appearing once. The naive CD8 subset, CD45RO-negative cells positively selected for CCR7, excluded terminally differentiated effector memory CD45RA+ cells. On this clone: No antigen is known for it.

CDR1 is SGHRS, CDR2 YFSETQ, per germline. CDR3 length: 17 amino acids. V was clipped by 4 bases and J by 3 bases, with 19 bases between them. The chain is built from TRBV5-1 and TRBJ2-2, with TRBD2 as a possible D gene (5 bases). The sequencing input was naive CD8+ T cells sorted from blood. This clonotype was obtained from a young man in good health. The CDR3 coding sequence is TGCGCCAGCAGCAAACTGATCACGGCGGGTGACACCGGGGAGCTGTTTTTT. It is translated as CASSKLITAGDTGELFF.